The clone carrying this T cell receptor beta chain has a single count. This sample is part of a study of technical replicates of blood from several donors. Sequencing was performed with immunoSEQ multiplex PCR; in TCRdb, only in-frame clones are kept and a portion is missing. The sample yields 55,000 to 75,000 clones, about 94% seen once. The germline V and J ends were trimmed by 2 bases and 2 bases, with 11 bases remaining between them. The CDR3 spans 14 residues. The germline gives CDR1 SGHRS, CDR2 YFSETQ. Sequenced input: PBMCs. This receptor was taken from a human donor in good health. Some clones in this sample may be carry-over from other donors' samples. The rearrangement uses TRBV5-1 and TRBJ2-7; perhaps TRBD2 as D (6 bases). For the CDR3, the DNA is TGCGCCAGCAGCTTAGCGGGTTCAACCTACGAGCAGTACTTC. Translated, it gives CASSLAGSTYEQYF.